This section outlines one T cell receptor beta chain sequence together with its context. Its specificity is unknown. This sample was taken from a study of T cell responses to AZD1222 COVID-19 vaccine. General study points: Reports indicate that nearly half of spike-specific TCRs are directed at unmutated variant regions. Females made up more of the donors, who were largely white British, and clonal diversity may have come out too low.

CDR3 length: 15 amino acids. The germline V gene has CDR1 SGHTA and CDR2 FQGTGA. Trimming cost V 6 bases and J 0 bases, with 12 bases left between them. Profiled with immunoSEQ multiplex PCR; TCRdb holds only in-frame clones, not every one. The sample carries 150,000 to 200,000 clones, 94% recorded once. V and J are TRBV7-3 and TRBJ2-1, with D possibly matching TRBD2 (6 bases). The sequence was obtained from an adult in good health. The sequences come from peripheral blood, collected on day 0 of AZD1222 vaccination. The CDR3 bases are TGTGCCAGCAGTCAAGCCGGGAGCTCCTACAATGAGCAGTTCTTC. Amino acid sequence: CASSQAGSSYNEQFF. Combining the CDR3 with reference TRBV7-3 and TRBJ2-1 gives the whole variable domain GAGVSQTPSNKVTEKGKYVELRCDPISGHTALYWYRQSLGQGPEFLIYFQGTGAADDSGLPNDRFFAVRPEGSVSTLKIQRTERGDSAVYLCASSQAGSSYNEQFFGPGTRLTVL.